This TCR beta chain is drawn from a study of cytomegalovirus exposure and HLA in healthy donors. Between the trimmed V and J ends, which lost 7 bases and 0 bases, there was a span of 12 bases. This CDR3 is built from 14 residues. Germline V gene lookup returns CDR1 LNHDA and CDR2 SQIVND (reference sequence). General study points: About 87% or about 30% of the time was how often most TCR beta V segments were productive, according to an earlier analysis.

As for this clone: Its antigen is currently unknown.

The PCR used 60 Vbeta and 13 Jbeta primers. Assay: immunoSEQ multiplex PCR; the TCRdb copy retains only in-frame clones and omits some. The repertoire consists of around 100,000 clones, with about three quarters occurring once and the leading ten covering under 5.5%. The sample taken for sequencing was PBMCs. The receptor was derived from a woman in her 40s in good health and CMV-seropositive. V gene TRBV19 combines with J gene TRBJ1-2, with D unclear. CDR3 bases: TGTGCCAGTACCCCTGGCGGGACTAACTATGGCTACACCTTC. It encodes CASTPGGTNYGYTF.